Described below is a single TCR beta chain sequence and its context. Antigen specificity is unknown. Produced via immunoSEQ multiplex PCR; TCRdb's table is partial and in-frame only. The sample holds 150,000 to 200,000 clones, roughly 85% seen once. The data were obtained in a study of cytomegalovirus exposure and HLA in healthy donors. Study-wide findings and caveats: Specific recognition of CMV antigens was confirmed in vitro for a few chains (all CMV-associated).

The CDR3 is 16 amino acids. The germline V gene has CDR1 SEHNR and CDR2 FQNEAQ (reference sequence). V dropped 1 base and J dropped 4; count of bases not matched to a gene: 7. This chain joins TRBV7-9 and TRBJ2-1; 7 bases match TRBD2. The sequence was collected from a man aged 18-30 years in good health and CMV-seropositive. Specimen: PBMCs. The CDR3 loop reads CASSLGLTSIYNEQFF. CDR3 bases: TGTGCCAGCAGCTTAGGCTTGACTAGCATATACAATGAGCAGTTCTTC. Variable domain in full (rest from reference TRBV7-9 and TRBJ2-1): DTGVSQNPRHKITKRGQNVTFRCDPISEHNRLYWYRQTLGQGPEFLTYFQNEAQLEKSRLLSDRFSAERPKGSFSTLEIQRTEQGDSAMYLCASSLGLTSIYNEQFFGPGTRLTVL.